This T cell receptor beta chain was profiled in a study of blood T cells in healthy people across ages. This CDR3 region has 16 residues. V trimming: 3 bases; J trimming: 2 bases; junction bases outside the gene matches: 7. The germline CDR1 and CDR2 sequences are WSHSY and SAAADI. The second PCR ran roughly 7 to 11 cycles with a sample-barcoded 5' primer and J-beta primers. MiXCR, applied by TCRdb to the 5' RACE reads, yields one record per CDR3 protein. The table shows around 1,900,000 distinct CDR3 sequences, with around 40% occurring only once. This chain connects TRBV10-2 to TRBJ2-5, with 9 nucleotides matching TRBD2. This TCR came from a human donor in good health. The sequenced material came from blood. CDR3 sequence reads: CASSEITAGGQETQYF. The CDR3 coding sequence is TGCGCCAGCAGTGAAATTACCGCGGGGGGGCAAGAGACCCAGTACTTC.